This T cell receptor beta chain came from a study of early T cells in non-severe SARS-CoV-2 infection. The overall study: Unsorted whole-blood RNA was sequenced in bulk, leaving chains unpaired.

The TCR library protocol was used to attach unique molecular identifiers. These identifiers were attached to individual cDNA molecules. MiXCR, run by TCRdb on the 5' RACE reads, gives a single entry per CDR3 protein. The sample records roughly 17,000 distinct CDR3 sequences, about 5% being singletons. As for this clonotype: Its target is not known.

This CDR3 has 16 amino acids. Germline V CDR1 and CDR2: SGHVS, FNYEAQ. Trimming cost V 5 bases and J 5 bases; bases outside gene matches: 11. Overall study results and limits: A preference for anti-spike CD8 responses marked VDJdb matching, which missed private and CD4 specificities.

The sequence came from an adult who was a healthcare worker with PCR-confirmed SARS-CoV-2 infection or an uninfected control (not recorded which). The specimen sequenced was whole blood. The chain employs TRBV7-6 and TRBJ2-3; 9 nucleotides line up with TRBD2. The CDR3 DNA follows: TGTGCCAGCAGCCTTGCGGCGGGAGGGCCTAGAGATACGCAGTATTTT. It is translated as CASSLAAGGPRDTQYF. Together with reference TRBV7-6 and TRBJ2-3, the CDR3 gives the full variable domain: GAGVSQSPRYKVTKRGQDVALRCDPISGHVSLYWYRQALGQGPEFLTYFNYEAQQDKSGLPNDRFSAERPEGSISTLTIQRTEQRDSAMYRCASSLAAGGPRDTQYFGPGTRLTVL.